A selection of T cell receptor beta chains follows, all from one sample in a study of blood T cell repertoires in COVID-19. Profiling relied on immunoSEQ multiplex PCR, and the TCRdb table lists in-frame clones only, not all of them. In the table there are hundreds of thousands of clones, more than 70% of which are singletons. Sequencing used peripheral blood. Receptors originate from a woman in her twenties or thirties with COVID-19, enrolled during active disease. Each CDR3 is given with its conserved first and last residue. The D gene is left open where the match is weak. A row's size may be missing; if present it is once, few, many or a size class.

CDR3 DNA	CDR3 protein	V gene	D gene	J gene	clone size
TGCGCCAGCTCCTTACGGCGGGAAAATTCACCCCTCCACTTT	CASSLRRENSPLHF	TRBV5-1	NA	TRBJ1-6	NA
TGTGCCAGCAGTTTATGGGCCGGGGACACTGAAGCTTTCTTT	CASSLWAGDTEAFF	TRBV27	NA	TRBJ1-1	NA
TGTGCCAGCAGTCGGGGGGCGTCTGGGGCCAACGTCCTGACTTTC	CASSRGASGANVLTF	TRBV7-2	NA	TRBJ2-6	once
TGTGCCAGCAGCCAAGTTGGTCTCACGAAGATCGGGGGCTACACCTTC	CASSQVGLTKIGGYTF	TRBV3-1/TRBV3-2	NA	TRBJ1-2	few
TGTGCCGCCGCGACATCTTTCAATTCACCCCTCCACTTT	CAAATSFNSPLHF	TRBV19	NA	TRBJ1-6	NA
TGTGCCAGCAGCCTATTGATGAACACTGAAGCTTTCTTT	CASSLLMNTEAFF	TRBV11-3	NA	TRBJ1-1	NA
TGTGCCACCAGTGGGCCGCTAGACAATGAGCAGTTCTTC	CATSGPLDNEQFF	TRBV24-1	NA	TRBJ2-1	NA
TGTGCCAGCAGTTTTGCAGGGATGAACTTGGGGGAGCAGTACTTC	CASSFAGMNLGEQYF	TRBV28	NA	TRBJ2-7	NA
TGTGCCAGCAGTTTAAGAAGGGGGCCGGGCACCGGGGAGCTGTTTTTT	CASSLRRGPGTGELFF	TRBV27	TRBD1	TRBJ2-2	NA
TGTGCCAGCAGCGTAGCCATGACAGGGGGGTCTGAAGCTTTCTTT	CASSVAMTGGSEAFF	TRBV9	TRBD1	TRBJ1-1	NA
TGTGCCAGCAGTGAAACCCACCCTTCGCGAGCTTTCTTT	CASSETHPSRAFF	TRBV2	NA	TRBJ1-1	NA
TGTGCCAGCAGCTCCAGGAACCTCTTTGCATCTCAGTACTTC	CASSSRNLFASQYF	TRBV7-2	NA	TRBJ2-5	NA
TGTGCCACCAGCTGGAAGGTGGAGGAAAAACTGTTTTTT	CATSWKVEEKLFF	TRBV15	NA	TRBJ1-4	many
TGTGCCAGCAGTTACGTGGGAGGGCCCTCGGGAGATACGCAGTATTTT	CASSYVGGPSGDTQYF	TRBV6-2/TRBV6-3	TRBD2	TRBJ2-3	NA
TGTGCCATCAGTGAAGTCGGCAGGGCGAGCTCCTACAATGAGCAGTTCTTC	CAISEVGRASSYNEQFF	TRBV10-3	NA	TRBJ2-1	NA
TGTGCCAGTAGTAGGCCGGGAGACAGAGATTTAAGCAATCAGCCCCAGCATTTT	CASSRPGDRDLSNQPQHF	TRBV19	NA	TRBJ1-5	NA
TGTGCCTGGAGTTGGCGGGGGCATCAGCCCCAGCATTTT	CAWSWRGHQPQHF	TRBV30	NA	TRBJ1-5	NA
TGCGCCAGCAGCCGAGTCCTGGGGCAGGAGCCCCAGCATTTT	CASSRVLGQEPQHF	TRBV4-3	NA	TRBJ1-5	once
TGCGCCAGCAGCTGGAATTTCGGGACAGGGTCATACTCTGGAAACACCATATATTTT	CASSWNFGTGSYSGNTIYF	TRBV5-1	TRBD1	TRBJ1-3	few
TGTGCCAGCAGCATAGGTCCTAGCGGGGGATTATACAATGAGCAGTTCTTC	CASSIGPSGGLYNEQFF	TRBV11-3	TRBD2	TRBJ2-1	NA
TGTGCCAGCAGTTGGGACAGCTCCTCTGGAAACACCATATATTTT	CASSWDSSSGNTIYF	TRBV6-5	TRBD1	TRBJ1-3	NA
TGTGCCAGCAGCGTAGGATCAGGGGCCGGGGAGCTGTTTTTT	CASSVGSGAGELFF	TRBV9	NA	TRBJ2-2	NA
TGTGCCAGCAGACCCACCACGCAACAGGAAAACTACGAGCAGTACTTC	CASRPTTQQENYEQYF	TRBV27	NA	TRBJ2-7	NA
TGTGCCAGCAGCTCCAGGGGGGCCTATAATTCACCCCTCCACTTT	CASSSRGAYNSPLHF	TRBV5-6	TRBD1	TRBJ1-6	NA
TGTGCCAGCAGCTTAGAGGCGGCAGAGACCCAGTACTTC	CASSLEAAETQYF	TRBV7-2	NA	TRBJ2-5	NA
TGTGCCAGCAGCGGACAGTCGTTGACTGAAGCTTTCTTT	CASSGQSLTEAFF	TRBV2	NA	TRBJ1-1	few
TGTGCCAGCAGCGGCCGCACGGGAGTCTCCTACAATGAGCAGTTCTTC	CASSGRTGVSYNEQFF	TRBV14	NA	TRBJ2-1	NA
TGTGCCAGCAGCCCTGCCCTAAGCACAGATACGCAGTATTTT	CASSPALSTDTQYF	TRBV7-9	NA	TRBJ2-3	NA
TGTGCCTGGAATTCGGGCGGCAGGGATTATGGCTACACCTTC	CAWNSGGRDYGYTF	TRBV30	NA	TRBJ1-2	NA
TGTGCCAGCAGTGCCGGTGGGCCTGAAGCTTTCTTT	CASSAGGPEAFF	TRBV12-3/TRBV12-4	NA	TRBJ1-1	NA
TGTGCCAGCAGAACAGGGATTATGAACACTGAAGCTTTCTTT	CASRTGIMNTEAFF	TRBV6-6	NA	TRBJ1-1	once
TGTGCCAGCAGAGCCGACAGGGGGGTTAACTATGGCTACACCTTC	CASRADRGVNYGYTF	TRBV6-5	TRBD1	TRBJ1-2	NA
TGTGCCAGCAGTTTATACGCGGGGGGGGACTCTGGAAACACCATATATTTT	CASSLYAGGDSGNTIYF	TRBV28	NA	TRBJ1-3	once
TGTGCCAGCAGTACCCGACAGAACACTGAAGCTTTCTTT	CASSTRQNTEAFF	TRBV12-3/TRBV12-4	NA	TRBJ1-1	NA
TGTGCCACCAGCAGAGCGGGACTTCGGGGCGAATATGGCTACACCTTC	CATSRAGLRGEYGYTF	TRBV15	NA	TRBJ1-2	NA
TGCAGCGTTCTTACAGGGGATTCCTACGAGCAGTACTTC	CSVLTGDSYEQYF	TRBV29-1	TRBD1	TRBJ2-7	NA
TGTGCCAGCAGCCCCTTTGGGCGGAACACTGAAGCTTTCTTT	CASSPFGRNTEAFF	TRBV9	NA	TRBJ1-1	NA
TGTGCCAGCAGTCCATTTGTAGGGGAAGGTGGCTACACCTTC	CASSPFVGEGGYTF	TRBV2	NA	TRBJ1-2	NA
TGTGCCATCAGTGGTACAGGCATCCAATACGAGCAGTACTTC	CAISGTGIQYEQYF	TRBV10-3	NA	TRBJ2-7	few
TGCGCCAGCAGTGTTGGAGGGTCAGATACGCAGTATTTT	CASSVGGSDTQYF	TRBV10-1	NA	TRBJ2-3	NA
TGTGCCTTCCTACCCACCGCGAACACCGGGGAGCTGTTTTTT	CAFLPTANTGELFF	TRBV30	NA	TRBJ2-2	once
TGTGCCAGCAGCTTAAGCCCCCACGGGGGCACTGAAGCTTTCTTT	CASSLSPHGGTEAFF	TRBV7-9	NA	TRBJ1-1	NA
TGTGCCAGTAATCCCAACGGGGGCTATGGCTACACCTTC	CASNPNGGYGYTF	TRBV19	NA	TRBJ1-2	once
TGTGCCAGCAGTTCCCCGAGCGGGCTGCGAGGGTCCTATAATTCACCCCTCCACTTT	CASSSPSGLRGSYNSPLHF	TRBV27	NA	TRBJ1-6	NA
TGTGCCAGCGCCCCCTTAGCGGGAACGAACACCGGGGAGCTGTTTTTT	CASAPLAGTNTGELFF	TRBV7-6	TRBD2	TRBJ2-2	NA
TGCAGCCTGGAAGTTGGGACTAGCAGAGAGACCCAGTACTTC	CSLEVGTSRETQYF	TRBV29-1	TRBD2	TRBJ2-5	few
TGTGCCAGCAGCCAGAGCGGCTCCCTGAGGAATGAGCAGTTCTTC	CASSQSGSLRNEQFF	TRBV3-1/TRBV3-2	NA	TRBJ2-1	NA
TGTGCCAGCAGTCCTGACAGGGGCAATTCACCCCTCCACTTT	CASSPDRGNSPLHF	TRBV28	TRBD1	TRBJ1-6	NA